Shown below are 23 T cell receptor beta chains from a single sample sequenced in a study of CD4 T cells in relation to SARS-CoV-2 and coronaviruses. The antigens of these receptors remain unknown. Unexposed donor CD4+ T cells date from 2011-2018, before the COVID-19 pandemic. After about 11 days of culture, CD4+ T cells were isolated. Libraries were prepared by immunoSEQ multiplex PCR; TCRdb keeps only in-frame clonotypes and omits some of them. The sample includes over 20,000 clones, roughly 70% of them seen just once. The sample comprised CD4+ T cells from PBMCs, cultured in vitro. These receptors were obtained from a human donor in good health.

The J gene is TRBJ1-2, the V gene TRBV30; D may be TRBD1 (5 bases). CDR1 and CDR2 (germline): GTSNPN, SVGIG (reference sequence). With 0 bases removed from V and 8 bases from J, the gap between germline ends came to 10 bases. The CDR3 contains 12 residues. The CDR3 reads CAWSVQGDGYTF. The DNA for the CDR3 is TGTGCCTGGAGTGTACAAGGGGACGGCTACACCTTC.

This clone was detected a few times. CDR3 nucleotide sequence: TGTGCCAGCAGTTACCCAGGACAGGGGGCCACAGATACGCAGTATTTT. Its protein is CASSYPGQGATDTQYF. V usage is TRBV6-6 and J usage is TRBJ2-3, with TRBD1 matching 11 bases. The trim removed 2 bases at V and 2 bases at J, leaving 3 bases unmatched. Germline CDR1 reads MNHNY; CDR2 reads SVGAGI (reference sequence). The CDR3 has 16 amino acids.

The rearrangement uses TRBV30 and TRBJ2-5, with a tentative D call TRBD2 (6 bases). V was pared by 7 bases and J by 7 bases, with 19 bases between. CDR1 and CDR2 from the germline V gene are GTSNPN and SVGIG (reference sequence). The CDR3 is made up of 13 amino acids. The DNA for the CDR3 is TGTGCCTCCAGAGGCCCCGGGGGTGGGACCCAGTACTTC. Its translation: CASRGPGGGTQYF.

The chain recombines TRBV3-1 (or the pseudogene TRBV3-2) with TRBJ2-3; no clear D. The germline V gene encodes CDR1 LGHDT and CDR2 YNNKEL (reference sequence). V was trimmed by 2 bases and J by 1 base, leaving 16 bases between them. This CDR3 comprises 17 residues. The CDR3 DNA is TGTGCCAGCAGCCAATGGTTGGTGAGGAGTGGCACAGATACGCAGTATTTT. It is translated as CASSQWLVRSGTDTQYF.

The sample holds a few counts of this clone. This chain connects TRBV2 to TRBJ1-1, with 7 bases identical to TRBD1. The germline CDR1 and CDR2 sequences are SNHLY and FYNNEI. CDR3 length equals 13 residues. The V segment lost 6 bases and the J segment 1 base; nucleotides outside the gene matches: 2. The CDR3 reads CASSRQGNTEAFF. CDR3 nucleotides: TGTGCCAGCAGCAGACAGGGGAACACTGAAGCTTTCTTT.

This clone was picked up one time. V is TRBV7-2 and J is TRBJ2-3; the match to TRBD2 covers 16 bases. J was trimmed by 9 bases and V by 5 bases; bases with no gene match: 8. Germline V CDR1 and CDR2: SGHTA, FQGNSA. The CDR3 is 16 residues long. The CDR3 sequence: CASSPGLAGGRGTQYF. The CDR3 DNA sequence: TGTGCCAGCAGCCCGGGACTAGCGGGGGGGCGGGGGACGCAGTATTTT.

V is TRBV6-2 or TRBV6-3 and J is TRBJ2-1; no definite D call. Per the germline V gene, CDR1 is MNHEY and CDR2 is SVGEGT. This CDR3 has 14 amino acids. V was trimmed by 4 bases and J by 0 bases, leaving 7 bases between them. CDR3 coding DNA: TGTGCCAGCAGTTGGAGAAGCTCCTACAATGAGCAGTTCTTC. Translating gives CASSWRSSYNEQFF.

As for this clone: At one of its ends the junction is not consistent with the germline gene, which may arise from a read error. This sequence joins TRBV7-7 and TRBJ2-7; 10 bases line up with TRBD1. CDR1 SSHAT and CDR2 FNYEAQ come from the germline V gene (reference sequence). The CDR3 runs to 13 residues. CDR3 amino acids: CASSFGTGDEQYF. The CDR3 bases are TGTGCTAGCAGCTTCGGGACAGGGGACGAGCAGTACTTC.

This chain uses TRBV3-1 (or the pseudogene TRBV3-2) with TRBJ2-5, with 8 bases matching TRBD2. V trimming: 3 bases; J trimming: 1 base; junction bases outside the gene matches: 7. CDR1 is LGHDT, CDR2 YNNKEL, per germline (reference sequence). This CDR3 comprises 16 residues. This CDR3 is CASSHPLGGGQETQYF. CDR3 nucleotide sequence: TGTGCCAGCAGCCACCCCCTCGGGGGGGGCCAAGAGACCCAGTACTTC.

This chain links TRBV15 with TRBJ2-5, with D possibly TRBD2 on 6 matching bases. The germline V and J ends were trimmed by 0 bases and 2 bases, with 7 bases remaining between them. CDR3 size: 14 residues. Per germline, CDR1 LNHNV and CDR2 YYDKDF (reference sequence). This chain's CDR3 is CATSRDLAQETQYF. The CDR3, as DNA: TGTGCCACCAGCAGAGATCTAGCGCAAGAGACCCAGTACTTC.

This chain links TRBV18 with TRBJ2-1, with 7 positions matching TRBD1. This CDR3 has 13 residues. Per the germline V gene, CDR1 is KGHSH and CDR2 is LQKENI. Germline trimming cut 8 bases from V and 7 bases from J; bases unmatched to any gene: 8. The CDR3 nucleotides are TGTGCCAGCCAAGGACAGACAGGGAATGAGCAGTTCTTC. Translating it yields CASQGQTGNEQFF.

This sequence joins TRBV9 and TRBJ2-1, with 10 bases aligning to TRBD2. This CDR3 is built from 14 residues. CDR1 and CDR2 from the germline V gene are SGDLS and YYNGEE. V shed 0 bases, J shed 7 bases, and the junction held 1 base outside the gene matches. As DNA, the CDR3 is TGTGCCAGCAGCGTAGCTAGCGGGGGAAATGAGCAGTTCTTC. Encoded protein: CASSVASGGNEQFF.

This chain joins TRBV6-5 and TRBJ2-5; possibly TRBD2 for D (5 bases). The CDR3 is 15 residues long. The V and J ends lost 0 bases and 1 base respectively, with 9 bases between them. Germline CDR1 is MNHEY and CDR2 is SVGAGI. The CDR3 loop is CASSYSRGIQETQYF. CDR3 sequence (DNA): TGTGCCAGCAGTTACTCTCGAGGGATCCAAGAGACCCAGTACTTC.

In DNA, the CDR3 is TGCGCCAGCAGCCAAGATGGGGCAGGGGAAGAGACCCAGTACTTC. It translates to CASSQDGAGEETQYF. The V call is TRBV4-3, the J call TRBJ2-5; a possible D gene is TRBD1 (6 bases). This CDR3 has 15 amino acids. Germline V gene lookup returns CDR1 LGHNA and CDR2 YSLEER. V lost 0 bases, J lost 3 bases, and 11 bases lay in between.

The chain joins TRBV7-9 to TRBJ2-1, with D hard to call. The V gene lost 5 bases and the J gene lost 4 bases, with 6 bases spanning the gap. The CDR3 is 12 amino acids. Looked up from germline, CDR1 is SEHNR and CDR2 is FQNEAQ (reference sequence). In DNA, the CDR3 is TGTGCCAGCAGCGAAGCATACAATGAGCAGTTCTTC. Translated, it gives CASSEAYNEQFF.

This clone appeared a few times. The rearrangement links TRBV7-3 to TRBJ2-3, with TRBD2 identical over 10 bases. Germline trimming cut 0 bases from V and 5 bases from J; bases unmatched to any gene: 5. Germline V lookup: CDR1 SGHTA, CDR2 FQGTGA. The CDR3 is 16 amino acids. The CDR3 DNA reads TGTGCCAGCAGCTTAACCGGGGTAGCGGGAGGAGATACGCAGTATTTT. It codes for CASSLTGVAGGDTQYF.

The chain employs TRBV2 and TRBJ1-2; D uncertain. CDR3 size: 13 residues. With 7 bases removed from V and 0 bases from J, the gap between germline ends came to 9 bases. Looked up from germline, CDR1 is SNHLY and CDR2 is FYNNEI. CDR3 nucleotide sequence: TGTGCCAGCACTCGATCAACTAACTATGGCTACACCTTC. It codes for CASTRSTNYGYTF.

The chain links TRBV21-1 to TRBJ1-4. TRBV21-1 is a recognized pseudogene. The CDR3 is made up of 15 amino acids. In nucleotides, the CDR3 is TGTGCCAGCAGCCACCGCCGTTGGGTTAATGAAAAACTGTTTTTT. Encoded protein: CASSHRRWVNEKLFF.

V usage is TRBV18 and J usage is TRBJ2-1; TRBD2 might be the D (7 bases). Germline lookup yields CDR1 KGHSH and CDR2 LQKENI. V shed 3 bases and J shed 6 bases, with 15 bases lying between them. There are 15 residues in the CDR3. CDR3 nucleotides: TGTGCCAGCTCACCTCTCGAGGGGGGGACCAATGAGCAGTTCTTC. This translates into CASSPLEGGTNEQFF.

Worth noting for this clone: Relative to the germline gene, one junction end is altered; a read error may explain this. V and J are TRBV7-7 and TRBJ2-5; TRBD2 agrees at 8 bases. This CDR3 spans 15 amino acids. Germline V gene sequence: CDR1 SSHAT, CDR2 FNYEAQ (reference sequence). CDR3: CASSQSTSELETQYF. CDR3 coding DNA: TGTGCTAGCAGCCAGTCGACTAGCGAATTGGAGACCCAGTACTTC.

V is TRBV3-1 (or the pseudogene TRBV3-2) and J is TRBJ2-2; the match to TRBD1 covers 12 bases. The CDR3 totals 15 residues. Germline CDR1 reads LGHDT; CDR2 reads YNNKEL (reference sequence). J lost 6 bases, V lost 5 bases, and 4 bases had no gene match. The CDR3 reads CASSSRDRGPGELFF. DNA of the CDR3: TGTGCCAGCAGCTCCCGGGACAGGGGGCCCGGGGAGCTGTTTTTT.

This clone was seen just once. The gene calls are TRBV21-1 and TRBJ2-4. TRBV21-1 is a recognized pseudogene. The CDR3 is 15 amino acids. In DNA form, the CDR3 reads TGTGCCAGCAGCAATGACGAAGGGTGGAAAAACATTCAGTACTTC. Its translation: CASSNDEGWKNIQYF.

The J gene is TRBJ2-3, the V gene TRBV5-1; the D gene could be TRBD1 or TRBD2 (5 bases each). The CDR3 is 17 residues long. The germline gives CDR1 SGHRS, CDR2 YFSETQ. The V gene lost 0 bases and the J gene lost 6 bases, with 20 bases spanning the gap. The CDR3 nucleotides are TGCGCCAGCAGCTTGGACGTACTAGGGCAGGGCAGGGATACGCAGTATTTT. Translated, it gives CASSLDVLGQGRDTQYF.